This passage covers 10 T cell receptor beta chains from one sample sequenced in a study of blood T cell repertoires in COVID-19. TCRdb's copy holds only in-frame clones and misses some; the assay was immunoSEQ multiplex PCR. This table holds 55,000 to 75,000 clones, roughly 80% found once. Source material: peripheral blood. These receptors were taken from a man at least 80 years old with COVID-19, enrolled during active disease.

This clone was detected only once. This chain uses TRBV29-1 with TRBJ2-1; the match to TRBD2 covers 9 bases. This CDR3 contains 14 residues. V gave up 3 bases and J gave up 7 bases; unmatched junction bases: 7. The germline V gene encodes CDR1 SQVTM and CDR2 ANQGSEA. Here the CDR3 DNA reads TGCAGCGTTGATGGGCTAGCGGGGAGGAATGAGCAGTTCTTC. Protein sequence: CSVDGLAGRNEQFF.

This clone was observed a few times. V is TRBV29-1 and J is TRBJ2-3; tentative D call: TRBD1 (7 bases). Germline values: CDR1 SQVTM, CDR2 ANQGSEA. V dropped 5 bases and J dropped 0 bases, with 15 bases sitting between them. The CDR3 covers 15 residues. Here the CDR3 DNA reads TGCAGCGTTCGTCAGGGGGGCAAAAGCACAGATACGCAGTATTTT. Protein sequence: CSVRQGGKSTDTQYF.

CDR3 sequence reads: CASKNRSPGNTIYF. The CDR3 DNA is TGTGCCAGCAAGAATAGGAGTCCTGGAAACACCATATATTTT. V is TRBV6-5 and J is TRBJ1-3; unclear D gene. The CDR3 sequence is 14 residues long. Trimming took 7 bases from V and 2 from J, leaving 12 bases between them. CDR1 MNHEY and CDR2 SVGAGI come from the germline V gene.

The chain couples TRBV30 to TRBJ1-4, with 9 positions matching TRBD1. This CDR3 is built from 16 residues. J lost 4 bases, V lost 3 bases, and 9 bases had no gene match. CDR1 is GTSNPN, CDR2 SVGIG, per germline (reference sequence). CDR3 sequence: CAWSQTGGKGNEKLFF. The CDR3 DNA reads as TGTGCCTGGAGCCAAACAGGGGGCAAGGGTAATGAAAAACTGTTTTTT.

The gene calls are TRBV30 and TRBJ2-2; possibly TRBD2 for D (6 bases). Trimming removed 2 bases at V and 6 bases at J, with 16 bases between. This CDR3 is built from 15 residues. The V gene's germline CDR1 is GTSNPN and CDR2 SVGIG (reference sequence). CDR3 bases: TGTGCCTGGAGTAGTTCCTTCGGAGGGGCCGGGGAGCTGTTTTTT. Translating gives CAWSSSFGGAGELFF.

This clone was detected only a few times. V is TRBV19 and J is TRBJ1-2; D uncertain. Germline loops: CDR1 LNHDA, CDR2 SQIVND (reference sequence). V shed 11 bases and J shed 2 bases, with 6 bases lying between them. The CDR3 is 10 residues long. CDR3 sequence: CAFRNYGYTF. The DNA of the CDR3 is TGTGCCTTCCGGAACTATGGCTACACCTTC.

The V gene is TRBV29-1, the J gene TRBJ2-1; TRBD2 matches at 12 bases. V lost 4 bases, J lost 6 bases, and 7 bases stayed unmatched. The CDR3 runs 15 residues. CDR1 is SQVTM, CDR2 ANQGSEA, per germline. CDR3 amino acids: CSVASGGVGSNEQFF. The CDR3 nucleotides are TGCAGCGTTGCTAGCGGGGGGGTTGGAAGCAATGAGCAGTTCTTC.

The chain uses TRBV15 and TRBJ2-3; D is uncertain. The CDR3 sequence is 13 residues long. Trimming stripped 0 bases from V and 4 bases from J, with 5 bases between. Germline V lookup: CDR1 LNHNV, CDR2 YYDKDF (reference sequence). This chain's CDR3 is CATSRDPADTQYF. CDR3 sequence (DNA): TGTGCCACCAGCAGAGATCCGGCAGATACGCAGTATTTT.

CDR3 sequence: CASSVGLAANTGELFF. CDR3 nucleotide sequence: TGTGCCAGCAGCGTCGGACTAGCGGCGAACACCGGGGAGCTGTTTTTT. The rearrangement links TRBV9 to TRBJ2-2; 10 bases align to TRBD2. V was pared by 2 bases and J by 0 bases, with 1 base of the junction left unmatched. The CDR3 length is 16 residues. CDR1 SGDLS and CDR2 YYNGEE come from the germline V gene.

V usage is TRBV11-2 and J usage is TRBJ2-1; 10 nucleotides match TRBD1. V shed 5 bases, J shed 10 bases, and the junction held 8 bases outside the gene matches. The CDR3 totals 14 residues. Germline loops: CDR1 SGHAT, CDR2 FQNNGV. The CDR3 nucleotides read TGTGCCAGCAGCATCGGACAGGGGGTTGGGGAGCAGTTCTTC. It codes for CASSIGQGVGEQFF.